This entry describes one T cell receptor (beta chain). Its target is not known. The length of the CDR3 is 14 residues. Deletions cut 6 bases from V and 8 bases from J, with 17 bases between. The data stem from a study of T cell repertoires in cytomegalovirus infection. Background on the study: Based on public TCR beta signatures, there were indications of CMV infection and of a matching HLA type. Findings and limits, study-wide: HLA-C-restricted CMV clonotypes gave the most frequent clonotype in two of eight donors.

MiXCR, run by TCRdb on the reads, gives a single entry per CDR3 protein. The sample consists of around 200,000 distinct CDR3 sequences, roughly 15% of them appearing once. The sample was CD8+ T cells from PBMCs. The rearrangement uses TRBV12-3 or TRBV12-4 and TRBJ2-1, with D maybe TRBD1 (6 bases). This receptor was identified in a human donor in good health (CMV status not recorded). Some clones in this sample may be carry-over from other donors' samples. In nucleotides, the CDR3 is TGTGCCAGCAGAACCGGGACATCCCGGGATGAGCAGTTCTTC. Its protein is CASRTGTSRDEQFF.